The T cell receptor beta chain described here comes from a study of spatial heterogeneity in lung cancer (dated by TCRdb to between 2018 and 2021). For the wider study: Beta-chain transcripts were consistently detected in greater numbers than alpha-chain transcripts, which likely reflects a higher abundance of beta-chain transcripts. In the raw uncorrected reads, each unique combination of TCR and UMI appeared on average more than ten times. TCR repertoire features were related to nonsynonymous mutation counts determined by whole-exome sequencing of tumor tissue. In non-small cell lung cancer, the study made a quantitative comparison of TCR alpha and beta repertoires among multiple tumor regions, matched nontumor lung and blood. At surgery, both alpha and beta chains were TCR-sequenced in 200 to 250 tumor regions, about 64 matched nontumor lung samples and a few dozen PBMC samples.

Results the study describes overall, beyond this receptor: Confirming at a functional level the hypothesis that regional TCRs recognize regional mutations was considered to require additional single-cell paired TCR alpha and beta sequencing.

Receptor amplification or capture employed 5' RACE. TCRdb lists the instrument as NextSeq 500. The TCR library protocol attached a unique molecular identifier to each TCR cDNA molecule to allow correction of PCR and sequencing errors. The published analysis was carried out like this. TCR identification, UMI-based error correction and CDR3 extraction were all carried out with Decombinator tools. Expanded TCRs were defined as those above a frequency of 2 per 1,000, corresponding to the top 1% of the tumor frequency distribution. Each repertoire was subsampled 100 times to 5,000 TCRs, after which Renyi diversity was computed with the R vegan package. To build CDR3 similarity networks, amino acid triplet string-kernel similarity was used, and CDR3s were connected when their pairwise similarity was above 0.82. The public reads were run again by TCRdb, first through fastp at Q25 and then through MiXCR, and only productive beta chains were kept. One record per CDR3 amino acid sequence lists the most common genes and DNA. TCRdb, not the original authors, processed these V and J calls. Across this sample there are thousands of distinct CDR3 sequences, with roughly 23% seen only once. The ten top clones hold 20% to 25% of the sample.

The CDR3, cysteine through phenylalanine, is 14 amino acids long. The read is trimmed to its CDR3 DNA, 42 bases read in frame from base 1. CDR1 SEHNR and CDR2 FQNEAQ are derived from the germline V gene (reference sequence). V drops 11 bases and J drops 1 base, leaving 14 bases in between. A remark on this clonotype: This clone's antigen is unknown. No per-base quality is available; no much larger clone lies one base away.

The time point label here, explained by the study, means: sample taken at primary tumor resection. TCR sequencing used whole RNA extracted from tumor and nontumor lung tissue, or from cryopreserved PBMC samples, without cell sorting. The donors were more than 60 patients from the lung TRACERx cohort who had early-stage, untreated non-small cell lung cancer. Only patients with enough RNA available from two or more tumor regions were chosen for TCR sequencing. Before being selected, tumor and adjacent nontumor lung specimens were reviewed by a lung pathologist. This sequence originates from a female donor with early-stage non-small cell lung cancer. The sequencing used normal lung tissue next to the tumor, collected at surgery. The rearranged segments are TRBV7-9 and TRBJ2-2; the D gene remains uncertain. Here the CDR3 is given as CAGRKDKNTGELFF. The DNA is TGTGCCGGTAGAAAGGATAAGAACACCGGGGAGCTGTTTTTT.